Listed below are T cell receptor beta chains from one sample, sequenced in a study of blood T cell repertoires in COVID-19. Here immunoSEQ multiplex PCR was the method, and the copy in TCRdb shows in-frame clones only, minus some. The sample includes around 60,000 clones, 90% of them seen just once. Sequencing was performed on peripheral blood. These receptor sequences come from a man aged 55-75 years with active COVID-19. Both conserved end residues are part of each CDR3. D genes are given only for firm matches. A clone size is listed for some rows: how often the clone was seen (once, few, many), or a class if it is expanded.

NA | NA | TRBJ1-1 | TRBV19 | TGTGCCAGTAGCCAGACGGGAGGGAACACTGAAGCTTTCTTT | CASSQTGGNTEAFF
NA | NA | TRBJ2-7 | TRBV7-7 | TGTGCTAGCAGCCCAAGTGTAGCGGAATTATACGAGCAGTACTTC | CASSPSVAELYEQYF
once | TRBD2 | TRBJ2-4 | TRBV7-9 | TGTGCCAGCAGCCCAAGTCGGCTAGCGGGGAGCATTCAGTACTTC | CASSPSRLAGSIQYF
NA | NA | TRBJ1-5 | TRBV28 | TGTGCCAGCATCATGCTTACAGGTTCCAATCAGCCCCAGCATTTT | CASIMLTGSNQPQHF
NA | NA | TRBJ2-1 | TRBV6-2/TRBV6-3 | TGTGCCAGCAGCTCACTTGGGAGCTCCTACAATGAGCAGTTCTTC | CASSSLGSSYNEQFF
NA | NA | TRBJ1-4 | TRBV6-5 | TGTGCCAGCAGTTACTTTGGGGCAAATGTGAATGAAAAACTGTTTTTT | CASSYFGANVNEKLFF
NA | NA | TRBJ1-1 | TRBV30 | TGTGCCCTGGGCCACGCTTTCTTT | CALGHAFF
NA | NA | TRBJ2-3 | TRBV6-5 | TGTGCCAGCAGTTACTCCGGAGATACGCAGTATTTT | CASSYSGDTQYF
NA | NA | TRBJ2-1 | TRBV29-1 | TGCAGCGTTGACAGGGTAGGGGTCCGGGGGAGGATGAATGAGCAGTTCTTC | CSVDRVGVRGRMNEQFF
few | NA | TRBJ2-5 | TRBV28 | TGTGCCAGCAGGAGAACGGGGGGCTTGGAGACCCAGTACTTC | CASRRTGGLETQYF
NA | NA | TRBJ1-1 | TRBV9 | TGTGCCAGCAGCGTAGGGGGTAGGGGCACTGAAGCTTTCTTT | CASSVGGRGTEAFF
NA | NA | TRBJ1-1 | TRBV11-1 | TGTGCCAGCAGCTTGGGCAGCGGGGCTTTCTTT | CASSLGSGAFF
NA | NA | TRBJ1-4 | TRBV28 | TGTGCCAGCAGTTCTGGTCCCGCGGGGGAAAAACTGTTTTTT | CASSSGPAGEKLFF
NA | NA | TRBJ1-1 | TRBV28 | TGTGCGTCGCGTCTAAACACTGAAGCTTTCTTT | CASRLNTEAFF
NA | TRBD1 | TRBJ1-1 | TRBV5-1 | TGCGCCAGCAGCGGACGAGACAGGGTGTTTTTT | CASSGRDRVFF
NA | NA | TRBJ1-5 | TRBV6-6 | TGTGCCAGCAGAAACAGGGAAGGTCAGCCCCAGCATTTT | CASRNREGQPQHF
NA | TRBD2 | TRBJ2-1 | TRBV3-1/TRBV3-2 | TGTGCCAGCAGCCAAGATAGCGGGAGGGAAGGTGAGCAGTTCTTC | CASSQDSGREGEQFF
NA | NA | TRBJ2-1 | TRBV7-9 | TGTGCCAGCAGCTTTAACAATGAGCAGTTCTTC | CASSFNNEQFF
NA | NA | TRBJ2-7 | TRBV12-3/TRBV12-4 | TGTGCCAGCAGCCAACTCATCTACGAGCAGTACTTC | CASSQLIYEQYF
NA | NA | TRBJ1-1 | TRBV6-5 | TGTGCCAGCAGTTACCCAAAGAATGGGCCTGAAGCTTTCTTT | CASSYPKNGPEAFF
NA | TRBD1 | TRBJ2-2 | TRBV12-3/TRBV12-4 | TGTGCCAGCAGGAGACAGGGCACCGGGGAGCTGTTTTTT | CASRRQGTGELFF
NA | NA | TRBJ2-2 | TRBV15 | TGTGCCACCAGCAGAGGGGACATGAACACCGGGGAGCTGTTTTTT | CATSRGDMNTGELFF
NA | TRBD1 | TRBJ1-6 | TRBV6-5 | TGTGCCAGCAGTTACTCGAGGGACAGCGATTCACCCCTCCACTTT | CASSYSRDSDSPLHF
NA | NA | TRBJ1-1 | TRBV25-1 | TGTGCCAGCAGTGAATACAGGAACACTGAAGCTTTCTTT | CASSEYRNTEAFF
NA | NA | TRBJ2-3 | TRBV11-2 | TGTGCCAGCAGCCCCCGGGGGACCTCTAGCACAGATACGCAGTATTTT | CASSPRGTSSTDTQYF
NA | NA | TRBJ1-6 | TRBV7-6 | TGTGCCTTCACAGGAGTATCACCCCTCCACTTT | CAFTGVSPLHF
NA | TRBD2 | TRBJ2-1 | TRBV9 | TGTGCCAGCAGCCCCGTAAGGCGGGAGGGAAATGAGCAGTTCTTC | CASSPVRREGNEQFF
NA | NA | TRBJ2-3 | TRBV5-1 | TGCGCCAGCAGCTTGAGCGATACGCAGTATTTT | CASSLSDTQYF
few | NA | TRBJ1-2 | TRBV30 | TGTGCCTGGACCACAGGGCTCCTAGGCTACACCTTC | CAWTTGLLGYTF
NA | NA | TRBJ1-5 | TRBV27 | TGTGCCAGCAGCGCGACCCCATTTGGAGGGGAAGAAAATCAGCCCCAGCATTTT | CASSATPFGGEENQPQHF
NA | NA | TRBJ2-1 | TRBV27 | TGTGCCAGCAGTTCAGGCCCCGGGATGAAGCGATATGAGCAGTTCTTC | CASSSGPGMKRYEQFF
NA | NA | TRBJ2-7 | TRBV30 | TGTGCCTGGAGTGTAGGGCAGGGCTACGAGCAGTACTTC | CAWSVGQGYEQYF
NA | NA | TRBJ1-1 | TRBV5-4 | TGTGCCAGCAGCTTGCAGGGGATGAACACTGAAGCTTTCTTT | CASSLQGMNTEAFF
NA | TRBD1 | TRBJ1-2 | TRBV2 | TGTGCCAGCAGTGGGACAGGGCGGTATGGCTACACCTTC | CASSGTGRYGYTF
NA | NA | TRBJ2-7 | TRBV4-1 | TGCGCCAGCAGCCAAGTTGGAGCCTACGAGCAGTACTTC | CASSQVGAYEQYF
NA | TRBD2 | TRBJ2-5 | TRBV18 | TGTGCCAGCTTCGCCTCTGGCGGGAGTCTGGGCCAAGAGACCCAGTACTTC | CASFASGGSLGQETQYF
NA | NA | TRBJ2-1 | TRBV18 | TGTGCCAGCTCAGCCCGACTTAACAATGAGCAGTTCTTC | CASSARLNNEQFF